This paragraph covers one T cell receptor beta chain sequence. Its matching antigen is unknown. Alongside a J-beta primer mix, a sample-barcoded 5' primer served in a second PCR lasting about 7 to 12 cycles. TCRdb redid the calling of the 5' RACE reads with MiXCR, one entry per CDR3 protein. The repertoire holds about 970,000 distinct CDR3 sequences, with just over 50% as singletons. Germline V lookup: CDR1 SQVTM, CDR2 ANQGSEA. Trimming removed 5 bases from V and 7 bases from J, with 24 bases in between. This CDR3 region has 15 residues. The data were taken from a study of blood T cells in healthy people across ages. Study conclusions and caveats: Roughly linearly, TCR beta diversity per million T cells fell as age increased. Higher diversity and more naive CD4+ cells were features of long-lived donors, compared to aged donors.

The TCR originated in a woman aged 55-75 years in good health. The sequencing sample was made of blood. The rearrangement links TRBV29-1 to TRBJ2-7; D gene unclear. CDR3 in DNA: TGCAGCGTTAACCCAATTACCCGATCCTACAATGAGCAGTACTTC. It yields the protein CSVNPITRSYNEQYF.